This TCR beta chain was observed in a study of CD8+CD57+ T cells in acquired aplastic anemia. Turning to the study itself: Mean yield of DNA from sorted CD4+ and CD8+ cells was 3 to 3.5 ug.

Notes on the study in general: Between patients and controls, CD8+ Simpson's diversity did not vary significantly. Found in both controls and patients were around 30 CD8+ CDR3 sequences.

CDR3 and TCR beta VDJ profiling relied on a genomic DNA template. TCRdb analysed the reads with MiXCR anew, one entry per CDR3 protein. The sample includes approximately 470,000 distinct CDR3 sequences, about a third of them seen just once. Those patients picked for sequencing had displayed CD8+CD57+ cell expansion on flow cytometry. To note about this clonotype: What it binds is not known.

After removal of 0 bases from V and 4 bases from J, the junction contained 7 bases not matched to a gene. Germline V gene sequence: CDR1 LGHNA, CDR2 YNFKEQ. CDR3 length equals 16 residues. The gene calls are TRBV4-2 and TRBJ2-3, with TRBD1 matching 7 bases. The source is a human donor with aplastic anemia. Sequencing was done on a sample of sorted CD4+, CD8+, or CD8+CD57+ T cells (not recorded which) from PBMCs. The CDR3 here is CASSQEFDRVPDTQYF. CDR3 coding DNA: TGTGCCAGCAGCCAAGAATTCGACAGGGTTCCAGATACGCAGTATTTT.